Listed here are 10 T cell receptor beta chains from one sample, sequenced in a study of blood T cell repertoires in COVID-19. Sequenced by immunoSEQ multiplex PCR; TCRdb stores in-frame clones only, minus some. The sample yields roughly 100,000 clones, around 88% seen once. Sequenced: peripheral blood. Every receptor here comes from a human donor in a cohort sampled during active COVID-19.

The chain has TRBV28 and TRBJ2-2, with 9 bases aligning to TRBD2. Germline-derived CDR1 and CDR2 are MDHEN and SYDVKM. CDR3 length: 15 residues. V lost 7 bases and J lost 6; bases outside the gene matches: 9. CDR3 loop: CASMRASGASGELFF. As DNA, the CDR3 is TGTGCCAGCATGCGGGCTAGCGGGGCCTCCGGGGAGCTGTTTTTT.

This chain connects TRBV7-2 to TRBJ2-7; TRBD2 aligns across 10 bases. Germline V lookup: CDR1 SGHTA, CDR2 FQGNSA. The V and J ends lost 0 bases and 12 bases, in that order; junction bases with no gene match: 8. The CDR3 runs to 14 residues. The CDR3 loop is CASSLAISGRDLYF. As DNA, the CDR3 is TGTGCCAGCAGCTTAGCGATCAGCGGGAGGGATCTGTACTTC.

CDR3 amino acids: CAVGTGDYNEQFF. The CDR3 coding sequence is TGTGCCGTTGGGACAGGGGACTACAATGAGCAGTTCTTC. The chain carries TRBV6-5 and TRBJ2-1; the match to TRBD1 covers 10 bases. Germline V gene lookup returns CDR1 MNHEY and CDR2 SVGAGI. After removal of 11 bases from V and 3 bases from J, the junction contained 4 bases not matched to a gene. The CDR3 runs 13 residues.

This clone was recorded a few times. The genes are TRBV10-1 and TRBJ1-1; no definite D call. In germline, CDR1 is WNHNN, CDR2 SYGVQD (reference sequence). This CDR3 is built from 14 residues. V lost 0 bases to trimming and J lost 8 bases, with 13 bases between them. The CDR3 reads CASSESSGRTEAFF. The DNA for the CDR3 is TGCGCCAGCAGTGAGTCGAGCGGTCGGACCGAAGCTTTCTTT.

The chain is built from TRBV5-6 and TRBJ2-3; TRBD1 agrees at 11 bases. Trimming removed 2 bases from V and 4 bases from J; junction bases left unmatched: 3. The CDR3 extends over 15 amino acids. Germline V lookup: CDR1 SGHDT, CDR2 YYEEEE. CDR3 sequence (DNA): TGTGCCAGCAGCTTCGGGACAGGGGGTGCAGATACGCAGTATTTT. Its translation: CASSFGTGGADTQYF.

This rearrangement joins TRBV13 to TRBJ2-7, with D perhaps TRBD2 (6 bases). The CDR3 spans 12 residues. V gave up 8 bases and J gave up 2 bases, with 10 bases separating them. Germline V gene sequence: CDR1 PRHDT, CDR2 FYEKMQ (reference sequence). The DNA for the CDR3 is TGTGCCAGCCAGGGAGGACCCTACGAGCAGTACTTC. Protein product: CASQGGPYEQYF.

The genes are TRBV4-2 and TRBJ2-5, with 9 bases that match TRBD2. Trimming removed 1 base from V and 5 bases from J; junction bases left unmatched: 8. The CDR3 has 16 amino acids. Germline loops: CDR1 LGHNA, CDR2 YNFKEQ. CDR3 amino acids: CASSQARSSGRETQYF. The CDR3 DNA sequence: TGTGCCAGCAGCCAAGCCAGATCCAGCGGGAGGGAGACCCAGTACTTC.

On this clone: At the DNA level, this CDR3 is encoded by other sequences in the same sample as well. The rearrangement uses TRBV7-2 and TRBJ2-7; 8 bases are a match to TRBD2. Germline CDR1 reads SGHTA; CDR2 reads FQGNSA. V shed 7 bases, J shed 1 base, and the junction held 6 bases outside the gene matches. The CDR3 length is 14 residues. CDR3 region: CASTLGRGSYEQYF. For the CDR3, the DNA is TGTGCCAGCACTCTCGGGAGGGGATCCTACGAGCAGTACTTC.

The chain employs TRBV6-6 and TRBJ1-4; D unclear. The germline CDR1 and CDR2 sequences are MNHNY and SVGAGI (reference sequence). The CDR3 has 14 residues. V lost 2 bases to trimming and J lost 3 bases, with 7 bases between them. The CDR3 loop reads CASSYIQSNEKLFF. The CDR3, as DNA: TGTGCCAGCAGTTACATCCAGTCTAATGAAAAACTGTTTTTT.

The chain has TRBV19 and TRBJ1-5; D not resolved. The V gene lost 7 bases and the J gene lost 1 base, with 11 bases spanning the gap. CDR3 size: 14 residues. Germline CDR1 is LNHDA and CDR2 is SQIVND (reference sequence). The CDR3 region has the DNA TGTGCCAGTACCACGGGGTGGAGCAATCAGCCCCAGCATTTT. This translates into CASTTGWSNQPQHF. Together with reference TRBV19 and TRBJ1-5, the CDR3 gives the full variable domain: DGGITQSPKYLFRKEGQNVTLSCEQNLNHDAMYWYRQDPGQGLRLIYYSQIVNDFQKGDIAEGYSVSREKKESFPLTVTSAQKNPTAFYLCASTTGWSNQPQHFGDGTRLSIL.